Below are 28 T cell receptor beta chains sequenced from a single sample in a study of T-cell memory formation after mild COVID-19. Via MiXCR, TCRdb re-called the 5' RACE reads, giving one row per CDR3 protein. This table has about 420,000 distinct CDR3 sequences, about 22% appearing once. The specimen sequenced was PBMCs or a T cell subset sorted from them (not recorded which). The source of these receptors is an adult woman who had mild COVID-19 (a few samples of this study predate the infection). Cell type and time point are not known.

This clonotype was found a few times. V and J are TRBV10-3 and TRBJ2-7; D possibly corresponds to TRBD1 (6 bases). Trimming left V 8 bases short and J 2 bases short, with 13 bases between. The CDR3 has 13 residues. The germline CDR1 and CDR2 sequences are ENHRY and SYGVKD. CDR3 in amino acids: CAIATGTTYEQYF. CDR3 DNA: TGTGCCATCGCAACTGGGACAACCTACGAGCAGTACTTC.

The chain employs TRBV28 and TRBJ2-5; the match to TRBD2 covers 14 bases. Germline trimming cut 7 bases from V and 4 bases from J; bases unmatched to any gene: 8. The CDR3 is 16 residues long. From germline, CDR1 is MDHEN and CDR2 SYDVKM. The CDR3 bases are TGTGCCAGCACCGAGACTAGCGGGAGGGTGGTAGAGACCCAGTACTTC. Encoded protein: CASTETSGRVVETQYF.

The chain links TRBV29-1 to TRBJ2-7; 8 bases are shared with TRBD1. CDR1 SQVTM and CDR2 ANQGSEA come from the germline V gene. V trimming: 5 bases; J trimming: 6 bases; junction bases outside the gene matches: 6. This CDR3 contains 12 residues. This CDR3 is CSVYIGQGEQYF. The CDR3 DNA is TGCAGCGTTTACATCGGACAGGGCGAGCAGTACTTC.

The rearrangement uses TRBV25-1 and TRBJ1-6; D ambiguous. Germline V CDR1 and CDR2: MGHDK, SYGVNS. The V end lost 3 bases, the J end lost 0 bases, and 9 bases lay between the germline ends. This CDR3 comprises 16 residues. The DNA of the CDR3 is TGTGCCAGCAGTGACTTTAGGAGCTCCTATAATTCACCCCTCCACTTT. Residues: CASSDFRSSYNSPLHF.

CDR3 DNA: TGTGCCAGCAGCCCTGGACAGGGTGAGGCGTGGGAGACCCAGTACTTC. Residues: CASSPGQGEAWETQYF. The chain couples TRBV7-6 to TRBJ2-5; 8 nucleotides align to TRBD1. After removal of 5 bases from V and 5 bases from J, the junction contained 13 bases not matched to a gene. From germline, CDR1 is SGHVS and CDR2 FNYEAQ. The CDR3 has 16 amino acids.

The chain links TRBV7-9 to TRBJ2-7; D is unclear. Germline V lookup: CDR1 SEHNR, CDR2 FQNEAQ (reference sequence). There are 13 residues in the CDR3. Trimming cost V 0 bases and J 4 bases, with 7 bases left between them. CDR3 loop: CASSLATEYEQYF. CDR3 sequence (DNA): TGTGCCAGCAGCTTAGCGACTGAATACGAGCAGTACTTC.

This clonotype was seen a handful of times. This rearrangement joins TRBV24-1 to TRBJ2-3; D is perhaps TRBD2 (6 bases). There are 16 residues in the CDR3. Between the trimmed V and J ends, which lost 3 bases and 0 bases, there was a span of 12 bases. From germline, CDR1 is KGHDR and CDR2 SFDVKD. In DNA form, the CDR3 reads TGTGCCACCAGTGATAGTAGCGGAACTAGCACAGATACGCAGTATTTT. The encoded protein is CATSDSSGTSTDTQYF.

This clonotype was seen a handful of times. The J gene is TRBJ2-7, the V gene TRBV2, with 7 bases fitting TRBD1. With V trimmed by 6 bases and J by 0 bases, 5 bases remained unmatched. The CDR3 is made up of 14 amino acids. The germline V gene has CDR1 SNHLY and CDR2 FYNNEI. DNA for the CDR3: TGTGCCAGCAGGGGGGACAGAATCTCCTACGAGCAGTACTTC. Translating it yields CASRGDRISYEQYF.

This clonotype was counted between two and nine times. CDR3 amino acids: CSARGGSYEQYF. The DNA of the CDR3 is TGCAGTGCTAGGGGGGGTTCCTACGAGCAGTACTTC. The V and J genes are TRBV20-1 and TRBJ2-7, with D perhaps TRBD2 (6 bases). With 3 bases removed from V and 1 base from J, the gap between germline ends came to 7 bases. Germline CDR1 reads DFQATT; CDR2 reads SNEGSKA (reference sequence). The CDR3 has 12 amino acids.

This clonotype turned up a few times. The CDR3 loop reads CASAIGLSSSYEQYF. CDR3 nucleotide sequence: TGCGCCAGCGCCATCGGCCTATCCTCCTCCTACGAGCAGTACTTC. This chain joins TRBV4-3 and TRBJ2-7; D remains unclear. Trimming took off 8 bases at V and 0 bases at J, with 17 bases between the two ends. The CDR3 totals 15 residues. Germline CDR1 LGHNA, CDR2 YSLEER.

The V gene is TRBV2, the J gene TRBJ2-1; tentatively, D is TRBD2 (5 bases). The CDR3 has 12 residues. Germline lookup yields CDR1 SNHLY and CDR2 FYNNEI. The V end was cut by 7 bases, the J end by 4 bases, with 8 bases between. This CDR3 is CASKRNYNEQFF. For the CDR3, the DNA is TGTGCCAGCAAGCGGAATTACAATGAGCAGTTCTTC.

This clonotype was detected only once. The gene calls are TRBV2 and TRBJ1-6, with 10 bases matching TRBD1. Germline values: CDR1 SNHLY, CDR2 FYNNEI. After removal of 6 bases from V and 14 bases from J, the junction contained 1 base not matched to a gene. The CDR3 is 11 residues long. CDR3: CASRGTGALHF. The CDR3 region has the DNA TGTGCCAGCAGGGGGACAGGGGCCCTCCACTTT.

This clonotype has more than one count but fewer than ten. V is TRBV19 and J is TRBJ2-2, with 8 bases matching TRBD1. The CDR3 covers 15 residues. V gave up 6 bases and J gave up 3 bases; unmatched junction bases: 6. CDR1 is LNHDA and CDR2 is SQIVND in the germline V gene (reference sequence). In DNA, the CDR3 is TGTGCCAGTAGAATGGGACAGGTGGACACCGGGGAGCTGTTTTTT. Protein sequence: CASRMGQVDTGELFF. The full variable domain, completed using reference TRBV19 and TRBJ2-2, is DGGITQSPKYLFRKEGQNVTLSCEQNLNHDAMYWYRQDPGQGLRLIYYSQIVNDFQKGDIAEGYSVSREKKESFPLTVTSAQKNPTAFYLCASRMGQVDTGELFFGEGSRLTVL.

CDR3 amino acids: CATGQGGSDEQFF. For the CDR3, the DNA is TGTGCCACCGGACAGGGGGGATCCGATGAGCAGTTCTTC. The chain couples TRBV10-3 to TRBJ2-1, with 10 nucleotides matching TRBD1. Per the germline V gene, CDR1 is ENHRY and CDR2 is SYGVKD. Germline trimming cut 10 bases from V and 8 bases from J; bases unmatched to any gene: 8. The CDR3 sequence is 13 residues long.

The chain joins TRBV4-2 to TRBJ2-1; TRBD2 aligns across 7 bases. The length of the CDR3 is 16 residues. Germline assignment: CDR1 LGHNA and CDR2 YNFKEQ. The V segment lost 1 base and the J segment 4 bases; nucleotides outside the gene matches: 7. The CDR3 DNA reads TGTGCCAGCAGCCAAGTGCGAGCGGGGCCTTACAATGAGCAGTTCTTC. This translates into CASSQVRAGPYNEQFF.

This clonotype was counted a single time. V is TRBV5-1 and J is TRBJ1-3; D is uncertain. This CDR3 contains 16 residues. Germline loops: CDR1 SGHRS, CDR2 YFSETQ. V was trimmed by 1 base and J by 0 bases, leaving 11 bases between them. CDR3 sequence: CASSLLVSSSGNTIYF. CDR3 DNA sequence: TGCGCCAGCAGCTTGCTCGTTTCCAGCTCTGGAAACACCATATATTTT. The entire variable domain, with the rest obtained from reference TRBV5-1 and TRBJ1-3, is as follows: KAGVTQTPRYLIKTRGQQVTLSCSPISGHRSVSWYQQTPGQGLQFLFEYFSETQRNKGNFPGRFSGRQFSNSRSEMNVSTLELGDSALYLCASSLLVSSSGNTIYFGEGSWLTVV.

This sequence joins TRBV10-3 and TRBJ1-1; D is possibly TRBD1 (6 bases). CDR1 and CDR2 from the germline V gene are ENHRY and SYGVKD. The CDR3 runs to 18 residues. V was trimmed by 0 bases and J by 2 bases, leaving 19 bases between them. The CDR3 is CAISESGVWPGVNTEAFF. The CDR3 bases are TGTGCCATCAGTGAGTCGGGGGTGTGGCCAGGGGTAAACACTGAAGCTTTCTTT.

This clonotype turned up a few times. The V call is TRBV27, the J call TRBJ2-1; D not resolved. The CDR3 runs 14 residues. The V gene lost 1 base and the J gene lost 6 bases, with 10 bases spanning the gap. Germline V gene sequence: CDR1 MNHEY, CDR2 SMNVEV (reference sequence). In DNA, the CDR3 is TGTGCCAGCAGTTTATTAGGCGGATCCAATGAGCAGTTCTTC. It yields the protein CASSLLGGSNEQFF.

The chain couples TRBV5-6 to TRBJ2-5; TRBD2 aligns across 7 bases. The length of the CDR3 is 15 residues. CDR1 is SGHDT, CDR2 YYEEEE, per germline. The junction had 7 bases not matched to a gene; V was cut back by 3 bases and J by 2 bases. DNA of the CDR3: TGTGCCAGCAGCTGGCGGGGGAGAGGGCAAGAGACCCAGTACTTC. It is translated as CASSWRGRGQETQYF.

V and J are TRBV2 and TRBJ2-7, with D perhaps matching TRBD1 or TRBD2 (5 bases each). The CDR3 is made up of 15 amino acids. V dropped 6 bases and J dropped 0 bases, with 15 bases sitting between them. CDR1 is SNHLY and CDR2 is FYNNEI in the germline V gene. CDR3 sequence: CASSERGRRSYEQYF. CDR3 nucleotide sequence: TGTGCCAGCAGCGAGAGGGGAAGGCGCTCCTACGAGCAGTACTTC.

V is TRBV5-5 and J is TRBJ2-3; the D is unclear. V lost 0 bases to trimming and J lost 4 bases, with 12 bases between them. The CDR3 runs to 15 residues. Germline CDR1 reads SGHKS; CDR2 reads YYEKEE (reference sequence). CDR3 in amino acids: CASSLVVALADTQYF. The CDR3 DNA reads TGTGCCAGCAGCTTGGTAGTTGCGCTCGCAGATACGCAGTATTTT.

There are many counts of this clonotype. This chain joins TRBV7-3 and TRBJ2-3; no clear D gene. V shed 6 bases and J shed 2 bases, with 12 bases lying between them. From germline, CDR1 is SGHTA and CDR2 FQGTGA. There are 14 residues in the CDR3. This CDR3 is CASSSEPFTDTQYF. The DNA for the CDR3 is TGTGCCAGCAGTTCGGAACCTTTCACAGATACGCAGTATTTT.

V is TRBV15 and J is TRBJ2-3; D is possibly TRBD2 (5 bases). This CDR3 has 15 residues. CDR1 is LNHNV and CDR2 is YYDKDF in the germline V gene (reference sequence). Trimming pared 4 bases from V and 8 bases from J, leaving 19 bases between. The DNA for the CDR3 is TGTGCCACCAGCACGCAGACTACCCCCTCAGGTACGCAGTATTTT. Its translation: CATSTQTTPSGTQYF.

The V and J genes are TRBV7-6 and TRBJ2-7; D is unresolved. CDR3 length: 13 residues. V lost 1 base to trimming and J lost 5 bases, with 9 bases between them. Looked up from germline, CDR1 is SGHVS and CDR2 is FNYEAQ. The CDR3 DNA sequence: TGTGCCAGCAGCTTAGTGTACTCGAACGAGCAGTACTTC. It yields the protein CASSLVYSNEQYF.

This clonotype was found a few times. The gene calls are TRBV12-3 or TRBV12-4 and TRBJ1-1; D is undetermined. The CDR3 extends over 16 amino acids. The V end was cut by 3 bases, the J end by 0 bases, with 14 bases between. CDR3 in DNA: TGTGCCAGCAGTTTCGAATTTGAGACGGTGAACACTGAAGCTTTCTTT. Protein product: CASSFEFETVNTEAFF.

This chain uses TRBV6-5 with TRBJ1-2; D is uncertain. V lost 0 bases to trimming and J lost 5 bases, with 7 bases between them. The length of the CDR3 is 13 residues. Germline assignment: CDR1 MNHEY and CDR2 SVGAGI. The CDR3, as DNA: TGTGCCAGCAGTTACTCGATGGGTTATGGCTACACCTTC. Encoded protein: CASSYSMGYGYTF.

CDR3 amino acids: CASRRQTTYNEQFF. CDR3 coding DNA: TGCGCCAGCAGAAGACAGACAACCTACAATGAGCAGTTCTTC. V gene TRBV5-1 combines with J gene TRBJ2-1, with a weak D call TRBD1 (5 bases). V lost 5 bases and J 2 bases, leaving 11 bases between the germline ends. CDR1 and CDR2 (germline): SGHRS, YFSETQ. The CDR3 consists of 14 residues.

This rearrangement joins TRBV7-2 to TRBJ2-7, with 7 bases matching TRBD2. The germline V gene encodes CDR1 SGHTA and CDR2 FQGNSA. The trim removed 4 bases at V and 3 bases at J, leaving 6 bases unmatched. The CDR3 spans 14 residues. CDR3 sequence (DNA): TGTGCCAGCAGCTCCCTCGGCGGGGGCTACGAGCAGTACTTC. Its protein product is CASSSLGGGYEQYF.